The 16 T cell receptor beta chains in this list originate from one sample, sequenced in a study of blood T cell repertoires in COVID-19. The data were produced by immunoSEQ multiplex PCR, yet TCRdb's version contains in-frame clones alone and is incomplete. Of about 200,000 clones in the sample, 80% were seen once. Sample: peripheral blood. Every receptor here comes from a woman between 65 and 79 years old with acute or convalescent COVID-19.

This sequence joins TRBV30 and TRBJ2-2; D is perhaps TRBD2 (5 bases). The CDR3 spans 14 residues. The germline CDR1 and CDR2 sequences are GTSNPN and SVGIG (reference sequence). V was cut by 3 bases and J by 4 bases, with 12 bases left in between. CDR3 loop: CAWRITRATGELFF. For the CDR3, the DNA is TGTGCCTGGAGAATAACTAGGGCCACCGGGGAGCTGTTTTTT. The whole variable domain, remainder taken from reference TRBV30 and TRBJ2-2, is SQTIHQWPATLVQPVGSPLSLECTVEGTSNPNLYWYRQAAGRGLQLLFYSVGIGQISSEVPQNLSASRPQDRQFILSSKKLLLSDSGFYLCAWRITRATGELFFGEGSRLTVL.

This clone appeared once. The CDR3 DNA sequence: TGTGCCACCAGCAGAGGACTAGCGGGAGGGGGGGTGATGGTGACCCAGTACTTC. Translated: CATSRGLAGGGVMVTQYF. This chain uses TRBV15 with TRBJ2-5, with TRBD2 matching over 14 bases. V trimming: 1 base; J trimming: 7 bases; junction bases outside the gene matches: 11. The germline V gene has CDR1 LNHNV and CDR2 YYDKDF (reference sequence). CDR3 size: 18 residues.

The rearrangement joins TRBV30 to TRBJ2-4; TRBD2 aligns across 12 bases. V shed 2 bases and J 2 bases; nucleotides not matched to a gene: 4. The germline V gene has CDR1 GTSNPN and CDR2 SVGIG (reference sequence). CDR3 size: 16 residues. In nucleotides, the CDR3 is TGTGCCTGGAGTCGACTAGCGGGAGTAACCAAAAACATTCAGTACTTC. Protein product: CAWSRLAGVTKNIQYF.

This clone was counted once. The V call is TRBV27, the J call TRBJ2-5; 7 bases match TRBD1. This CDR3 has 16 amino acids. Germline CDR1 and CDR2: MNHEY and SMNVEV (reference sequence). Unmatched junction bases numbered 11, after V lost 5 bases and J lost 2 bases. CDR3 sequence: CASSPPDRRNQETQYF. The CDR3 nucleotides are TGTGCCAGCAGTCCTCCGGACAGGCGAAATCAAGAGACCCAGTACTTC.

V gene TRBV10-3 combines with J gene TRBJ1-1; D might be TRBD1 (6 bases). CDR1 and CDR2 (germline): ENHRY, SYGVKD. The ends were cut back, 6 bases at V and 1 base at J, with 12 bases in the middle. CDR3 size: 14 residues. The CDR3 region is CAIRGDTWNTEAFF. The CDR3 DNA follows: TGTGCCATCAGGGGGGACACGTGGAACACTGAAGCTTTCTTT.

The V call is TRBV3-1 (or the pseudogene TRBV3-2), the J call TRBJ2-7; a weak D match, TRBD2 (5 bases). Germline CDR1 and CDR2: LGHDT and YNNKEL (reference sequence). Trimming pared 4 bases from V and 3 bases from J, leaving 7 bases between. CDR3 length: 12 residues. For the CDR3, the DNA is TGTGCCAGCAGCCCCGGGATCTACGAGCAGTACTTC. This encodes CASSPGIYEQYF.

This clone was observed a few times. This sample also contains other DNA sequences that code for the same CDR3. The rearrangement uses TRBV9 and TRBJ2-7, with TRBD1 matching over 10 bases. CDR1 and CDR2 from the germline V gene are SGDLS and YYNGEE. Trimming took 0 bases from V and 3 from J; bases not matched to a gene: 0. The CDR3 runs to 14 residues. CDR3 DNA sequence: TGTGCCAGCAGCGTAGGGGACAGGGGCTACGAGCAGTACTTC. This encodes CASSVGDRGYEQYF.

The J gene is TRBJ2-1, the V gene TRBV9; weak D call: TRBD2 (5 bases). The CDR3 spans 14 residues. Germline loops: CDR1 SGDLS, CDR2 YYNGEE. Trimming left V 3 bases short and J 9 bases short, with 16 bases between. The DNA for the CDR3 is TGTGCCAGCAGCGGACCCCAACTAGTTAGTGAGCAGTTCTTC. Protein: CASSGPQLVSEQFF.

The chain uses TRBV7-8 and TRBJ2-4; D is ambiguous. The germline CDR1 and CDR2 sequences are SGHVS and FQNEAQ. The CDR3 has 15 residues. V was cut by 5 bases and J by 2 bases, with 13 bases left in between. The CDR3 nucleotides are TGTGCCAGCAGCCCAGTTCCAGGAACCAAAAACATTCAGTACTTC. Protein: CASSPVPGTKNIQYF.

The chain joins TRBV4-2 to TRBJ2-2; 8 bases fit TRBD1. This CDR3 spans 17 amino acids. Germline V gives CDR1 LGHNA, CDR2 YNFKEQ. The V and J ends lost 0 bases and 6 bases, in that order; junction bases with no gene match: 9. The CDR3 DNA sequence: TGTGCCAGCAGCCAAGATTCCAGGGGGCGAATTCCCGGGGAGCTGTTTTTT. Translating gives CASSQDSRGRIPGELFF.

The chain joins TRBV19 to TRBJ2-7; 10 bases map to TRBD2. The ends lost 3 bases at V and 2 bases at J; junction bases unmatched: 16. Germline V gives CDR1 LNHDA, CDR2 SQIVND (reference sequence). CDR3 length: 19 residues. The CDR3 here is CASSMGVGTSDTGTYEQYF. CDR3 nucleotide sequence: TGTGCCAGTAGTATGGGGGTCGGGACTAGCGATACCGGTACCTACGAGCAGTACTTC.

This chain joins TRBV27 and TRBJ2-3; D might be TRBD2 (6 bases). V was pared by 2 bases and J by 2 bases, with 11 bases between. The V gene's germline CDR1 is MNHEY and CDR2 SMNVEV (reference sequence). The CDR3 totals 15 residues. The CDR3 loop is CASSLKGLFTDTQYF. The CDR3 nucleotides are TGTGCCAGCAGTTTAAAGGGACTGTTCACAGATACGCAGTATTTT.

This clone came up a few times. The chain joins TRBV7-8 to TRBJ2-5; TRBD2 matches 7 bases. This CDR3 has 16 residues. The V gene's germline CDR1 is SGHVS and CDR2 FQNEAQ. V trimming: 1 base; J trimming: 4 bases; junction bases outside the gene matches: 9. DNA for the CDR3: TGTGCCAGCAGCTTAGACCGACTAGCAGGCGGAGAGACCCAGTACTTC. Protein sequence: CASSLDRLAGGETQYF.

The chain joins TRBV5-1 to TRBJ2-7; 7 nucleotides line up with TRBD2. Germline V CDR1 and CDR2: SGHRS, YFSETQ. J was trimmed by 6 bases and V by 4 bases; bases with no gene match: 4. This CDR3 region has 12 residues. The CDR3 loop is CASSPGTIEQYF. In nucleotides, the CDR3 is TGCGCCAGCAGCCCGGGGACTATCGAGCAGTACTTC.

In nucleotides, the CDR3 is TGTGCCAGCAGTACCCTCGACAGGGGCACCTACAATGAGCAGTTCTTC. It encodes CASSTLDRGTYNEQFF. The rearrangement links TRBV27 to TRBJ2-1; 8 bases agree with TRBD1. Germline assignment: CDR1 MNHEY and CDR2 SMNVEV (reference sequence). The CDR3 has 16 residues. V gave up 5 bases and J gave up 2 bases; unmatched junction bases: 8.

This chain links TRBV19 with TRBJ2-5; D unresolved. CDR3 size: 15 residues. Germline CDR1 is LNHDA and CDR2 is SQIVND (reference sequence). Deletions cut 0 bases from V and 4 bases from J, with 12 bases between. This CDR3 is CASSIDQKRRETQYF. CDR3 in DNA: TGTGCCAGTAGTATAGATCAGAAGAGGAGAGAGACCCAGTACTTC.